A selection of T cell receptor beta chains follows, all from one sample in a study of radiotherapy plus CTLA-4 blockade in lung cancer. Here immunoSEQ multiplex PCR was the method, and the copy in TCRdb shows in-frame clones only, minus some. The table has tens of thousands of clones, roughly three quarters seen once. The sequences come from peripheral blood, collected from a patient treated with radiotherapy plus ipilimumab. The receptors here all came from a human donor with non-small cell lung cancer who had stable disease on radiotherapy plus ipilimumab. Both conserved end residues are part of each CDR3. A D gene is named only where the DNA matches it firmly. Rows give clone size only sometimes, using once, few, many, or a class for an expanded clone.

D: NA
size: NA
V: TRBV4-1
J: TRBJ1-6
CDR3: CASSQEPGHINSPLHF
DNA: TGCGCCAGCAGCCAAGAACCGGGACATATCAATTCACCCCTCCACTTT

D: TRBD2
size: NA
V: TRBV9
J: TRBJ2-3
CDR3: CASSVDVAGGPTDTQYF
DNA: TGTGCCAGCAGCGTAGACGTAGCGGGGGGGCCGACAGATACGCAGTATTTT

D: NA
size: once
V: TRBV5-1
J: TRBJ1-3
CDR3: CASSGQTGHSGNTIYF
DNA: TGCGCCAGCAGCGGTCAGACGGGCCACTCTGGAAACACCATATATTTT

D: NA
size: NA
V: TRBV7-2
J: TRBJ2-1
CDR3: CASSGTVSSYNEQFF
DNA: TGTGCCAGCAGCGGAACGGTTAGCTCCTACAATGAGCAGTTCTTC

D: TRBD1
size: NA
V: TRBV5-1
J: TRBJ1-5
CDR3: CASSSGTEQNQPQHF
DNA: TGCGCCAGCAGTTCTGGGACAGAACAAAATCAGCCCCAGCATTTT

D: NA
size: few
V: TRBV4-1
J: TRBJ1-2
CDR3: CASSHHDPVGYTF
DNA: TGCGCCAGCAGCCACCACGACCCGGTTGGCTACACCTTC

D: NA
size: NA
V: TRBV11-2
J: TRBJ1-4
CDR3: CASSSAGVGEKLFF
DNA: TGTGCCAGCAGCTCCGCGGGGGTAGGAGAAAAACTGTTTTTT

D: TRBD2
size: NA
V: TRBV4-1
J: TRBJ2-2
CDR3: CASSQDAGEGTGELFF
DNA: TGCGCCAGCAGCCAAGATGCCGGGGAGGGGACCGGGGAGCTGTTTTTT

D: NA
size: once
V: TRBV19
J: TRBJ1-1
CDR3: CASSIQGRENTEAFF
DNA: TGTGCCAGTAGTATACAGGGGAGAGAGAACACTGAAGCTTTCTTT

D: TRBD1
size: NA
V: TRBV5-4
J: TRBJ2-7
CDR3: CASSPSGDRLYEQYF
DNA: TGTGCCAGCAGCCCCAGTGGGGACAGGCTCTACGAGCAGTACTTC

D: NA
size: few
V: TRBV19
J: TRBJ1-6
CDR3: CASMGDGMSNSPLHF
DNA: TGTGCCAGTATGGGGGACGGAATGTCCAATTCACCCCTCCACTTT

D: TRBD2
size: NA
V: TRBV7-8
J: TRBJ2-1
CDR3: CASSSPSASGGTTRNNEQFF
DNA: TGTGCCAGCAGCTCGCCATCGGCTAGCGGGGGGACCACACGCAACAATGAGCAGTTCTTC

D: NA
size: NA
V: TRBV2
J: TRBJ2-5
CDR3: CASSEGARGGETQYF
DNA: TGTGCCAGCAGTGAAGGCGCTAGAGGGGGGGAGACCCAGTACTTC

D: TRBD2
size: NA
V: TRBV19
J: TRBJ2-5
CDR3: CASATSGGAVETQYF
DNA: TGTGCCAGTGCGACTAGCGGGGGGGCCGTAGAGACCCAGTACTTC

D: NA
size: once
V: TRBV7-9
J: TRBJ2-2
CDR3: CASSLRRERSTGELFF
DNA: TGTGCCAGCAGCTTACGTCGGGAAAGGAGCACCGGGGAGCTGTTTTTT

D: TRBD2
size: NA
V: TRBV5-4
J: TRBJ2-1
CDR3: CASSLASGAHSSYNEQFF
DNA: TGTGCCAGCAGCTTGGCTAGCGGGGCCCATAGCTCCTACAATGAGCAGTTCTTC

D: NA
size: NA
V: TRBV30
J: TRBJ1-3
CDR3: CAWSPLGPSSGNTIYF
DNA: TGTGCCTGGAGTCCCTTGGGACCGAGCTCTGGAAACACCATATATTTT

D: TRBD1
size: NA
V: TRBV29-1
J: TRBJ1-3
CDR3: CSVEAATGFGNTIYF
DNA: TGCAGCGTTGAAGCCGCGACAGGGTTTGGAAACACCATATATTTT

D: NA
size: NA
V: TRBV10-3
J: TRBJ1-1
CDR3: CAISEPTGLGDTEAFF
DNA: TGTGCCATCAGTGAGCCGACCGGTCTTGGGGACACTGAAGCTTTCTTT

D: TRBD2
size: NA
V: TRBV5-1
J: TRBJ2-1
CDR3: CASSTGTTYNEQFF
DNA: TGCGCCAGCAGCACCGGGACTACCTACAATGAGCAGTTCTTC

D: NA
size: NA
V: TRBV6-5
J: TRBJ2-1
CDR3: CASSYGFVGSYNEQFF
DNA: TGTGCCAGCAGTTATGGATTTGTCGGCTCCTACAATGAGCAGTTCTTC

D: NA
size: once
V: TRBV4-1
J: TRBJ2-2
CDR3: CASSQGESGELFF
DNA: TGCGCCAGCAGCCAAGGGGAGAGCGGGGAGCTGTTTTTT

D: NA
size: NA
V: TRBV18
J: TRBJ1-1
CDR3: CASSQGKNTEAFF
DNA: TGTGCCAGCTCACAGGGCAAGAACACTGAAGCTTTCTTT

D: TRBD1
size: NA
V: TRBV2
J: TRBJ1-1
CDR3: CASSEQGQPMNTEAFF
DNA: TGTGCCAGCAGTGAACAGGGACAGCCCATGAACACTGAAGCTTTCTTT

D: NA
size: few
V: TRBV6-6
J: TRBJ1-1
CDR3: CASSSNFQNTEAFF
DNA: TGTGCCAGCAGCTCGAATTTTCAGAACACTGAAGCTTTCTTT

D: NA
size: once
V: TRBV4-3
J: TRBJ1-2
CDR3: CASSRKLDSGGSGYTF
DNA: TGCGCCAGCAGCCGGAAACTAGACTCGGGCGGATCTGGCTACACCTTC

D: TRBD1
size: NA
V: TRBV7-3
J: TRBJ1-2
CDR3: CASSPQPTTGGVYGYTF
DNA: TGTGCCAGCAGCCCCCAACCCACGACAGGGGGGGTCTATGGCTACACCTTC

D: NA
size: few
V: TRBV7-8
J: TRBJ1-1
CDR3: CASSPPRGEGAFF
DNA: TGTGCCAGCAGCCCTCCCCGGGGGGAGGGGGCTTTCTTT

D: TRBD2
size: NA
V: TRBV6-5
J: TRBJ2-3
CDR3: CASSPGGLSTDTQYF
DNA: TGTGCCAGCAGCCCGGGGGGACTTTCTACAGATACGCAGTATTTT

D: NA
size: NA
V: TRBV10-3
J: TRBJ2-2
CDR3: CAISGAGENTGELFF
DNA: TGTGCCATCAGTGGAGCAGGGGAGAACACCGGGGAGCTGTTTTTT

D: NA
size: NA
V: TRBV11-2
J: TRBJ1-5
CDR3: CASSFTGIGNQPQHF
DNA: TGTGCCAGCAGCTTTACAGGGATAGGCAATCAGCCCCAGCATTTT

D: NA
size: NA
V: TRBV5-1
J: TRBJ1-1
CDR3: CASSSEGQNTEAFF
DNA: TGCGCCAGCAGCTCGGAGGGACAGAACACTGAAGCTTTCTTT

D: NA
size: NA
V: TRBV2
J: TRBJ2-2
CDR3: CASHGTTTNTGELFF
DNA: TGTGCCAGCCACGGGACAACCACGAACACCGGGGAGCTGTTTTTT